Listed below are T cell receptor beta chains from one sample, sequenced in a study of response to subunit inactivated influenza vaccine. MiXCR was run by TCRdb on the RT-PCR reads, yielding one entry per CDR3 protein. Of about 570,000 distinct CDR3 sequences listed, around 11% are singletons. The same specimen was also included in a second study, on T cells expressing NK-cell markers.

The sequencing here drew on PBMCs from blood, taken on the day of vaccination. The receptors here all came from a man aged 45-60 years who received an inactivated influenza vaccine. Both conserved end residues are part of each CDR3. A D gene is named only where the DNA matches it firmly. Not all rows give a size; the values are once, few, many and, for expanded clones, a class.

d_gene,abundance,v_gene,len,j_gene,CDR3aa,CDR3nt
.,few,TRBV20-1,14,TRBJ1-1,CSASREALNTEAFF,TGCAGTGCTTCTCGTGAAGCCTTGAACACTGAAGCTTTCTTT
.,.,TRBV6-2/TRBV6-3,13,TRBJ2-3,CASSYSRADTQYF,TGTGCCAGCAGTTACTCGCGTGCAGATACGCAGTATTTT
.,many,TRBV14,16,TRBJ2-1,CASSQVPGLVYNEQFF,TGTGCCAGCAGCCAAGTCCCAGGGCTTGTCTACAATGAGCAGTTCTTC
.,.,TRBV7-9,14,TRBJ2-5,CASSSWTGKGAQYF,TGTGCCAGCAGCTCGTGGACGGGGAAGGGCGCTCAGTACTTC
TRBD2,few,TRBV5-5,15,TRBJ2-1,CASSTGGATYNEQFF,TGTGCCAGCAGCACCGGGGGGGCAACCTACAATGAGCAGTTCTTC
TRBD2,few,TRBV7-2,15,TRBJ2-5,CASSLYRGGLETQYF,TGTGCCAGCAGCTTATATCGGGGGGGCCTTGAGACCCAGTACTTC
.,.,TRBV4-1,14,TRBJ2-5,CASSQVLRQETQYF,TGCGCCAGCAGCCAAGTACTGCGGCAAGAGACCCAGTACTTC
TRBD1,few,TRBV7-9,15,TRBJ1-1,CASSYGTGTYTEAFF,TGTGCCAGCAGCTACGGGACAGGGACTTACACTGAAGCTTTCTTT
.,many,TRBV2,12,TRBJ2-1,CASSREWSEQFF,TGTGCCAGCAGTCGCGAATGGTCTGAGCAGTTCTTC
.,.,TRBV7-8,15,TRBJ2-5,CASSLSSGSRQTQYF,TGTGCCAGCAGCTTATCGAGTGGGAGTAGACAGACCCAGTACTTC
.,.,TRBV18,12,TRBJ1-4,CACGVTNEKLFF,TGTGCCTGCGGAGTGACTAATGAAAAACTGTTTTTT
TRBD2,few,TRBV2,18,TRBJ2-1,CASSEAPARESSYNEQFF,TGTGCCAGCAGTGAAGCGCCTGCGCGGGAGAGCTCCTACAATGAGCAGTTCTTC
.,.,TRBV6-2/TRBV6-3,13,TRBJ1-1,CASSYSGGPEAFF,TGTGCCAGCAGTTACTCGGGGGGGCCTGAAGCTTTCTTT
.,few,TRBV20-1,15,TRBJ2-1,CSAPVGHLEGNEQFF,TGCAGTGCCCCCGTGGGACACCTGGAGGGCAATGAGCAGTTCTTC
.,.,TRBV7-9,13,TRBJ2-7,CASSLAPGNEQYF,TGTGCCAGCAGCTTAGCCCCAGGGAACGAGCAGTACTTC
.,few,TRBV6-5,12,TRBJ2-7,CASTNGPYEQYF,TGTGCCAGCACCAATGGACCGTACGAGCAGTACTTC
.,few,TRBV7-8,13,TRBJ1-3,CASSFGGGDTIYF,TGTGCCAGCAGCTTCGGCGGCGGGGACACCATATATTTT
.,many,TRBV3-1,15,TRBJ2-2,CASRYGSSNTGELFF,TGTGCCAGCAGGTACGGGAGTTCGAACACCGGGGAGCTGTTTTTT
TRBD2,once,TRBV5-4,15,TRBJ2-1,CASSEAGGPRNEQFF,TGTGCCAGCAGTGAAGCGGGGGGACCCAGGAATGAGCAGTTCTTC
.,.,TRBV7-9,12,TRBJ2-7,CASDRTVGEQYF,TGTGCCAGCGACCGGACTGTCGGCGAGCAGTACTTC
.,many,TRBV12-3/TRBV12-4,16,TRBJ2-7,CASSPSVRQASYEQYF,TGTGCCAGCAGCCCCTCAGTAAGACAGGCCTCCTACGAGCAGTACTTC
.,few,TRBV27,15,TRBJ2-7,CASSPIGSQGYEQYF,TGTGCCAGCAGTCCGATCGGGTCCCAAGGGTACGAGCAGTACTTC
.,.,TRBV29-1,13,TRBJ2-1,CSVVDFAVNEQFF,TGCAGCGTTGTGGATTTTGCCGTAAATGAGCAGTTCTTC
.,.,TRBV28,13,TRBJ2-5,CASRTTGGGTQYF,TGTGCCAGCAGGACAACGGGCGGAGGGACCCAGTACTTC
.,.,TRBV11-3,14,TRBJ2-7,CASSPGGGSYEQYF,TGTGCCAGCAGCCCCGGGGGTGGATCCTACGAGCAGTACTTC
.,.,TRBV5-1,14,TRBJ2-7,CASSSTGTLYEQYF,TGCGCCAGCAGCTCAACCGGGACACTCTACGAGCAGTACTTC
TRBD2,few,TRBV4-3,15,TRBJ2-1,CASSQGLAGHNEQFF,TGCGCCAGCAGCCAAGGGCTAGCGGGACACAATGAGCAGTTCTTC
TRBD1,many,TRBV4-1,15,TRBJ1-1,CASTYGGTANTEAFF,TGCGCCAGCACCTACGGAGGGACAGCAAACACTGAAGCTTTCTTT
.,.,TRBV18,14,TRBJ2-3,CASSPRATKDTQYF,TGTGCCAGCTCACCAAGGGCCACCAAAGATACGCAGTATTTT
TRBD1,many,TRBV7-2,15,TRBJ2-5,CASSSWTGIQETQYF,TGTGCCAGCAGCTCTTGGACAGGGATACAAGAGACCCAGTACTTC
TRBD2,many,TRBV5-1,14,TRBJ2-4,CASSPIAGTNIQYF,TGCGCCAGCAGCCCTATAGCGGGGACGAACATTCAGTACTTC
.,many,TRBV6-1,14,TRBJ1-4,CASSERATNEKLFF,TGTGCCAGCAGTGAGCGAGCAACTAATGAAAAACTGTTTTTT
.,few,TRBV5-5,16,TRBJ2-7,CASSQRPGPISYEQYF,TGTGCCAGCAGCCAGAGACCGGGCCCCATCTCCTACGAGCAGTACTTC
TRBD1,few,TRBV20-1,12,TRBJ2-4,CSARVQGDIQYF,TGCAGTGCTAGAGTGCAGGGGGACATTCAGTACTTC
.,few,TRBV24-1,14,TRBJ2-2,CATSDLHGSGELFF,TGTGCCACCAGTGATTTGCACGGGTCCGGGGAGCTGTTTTTT
.,.,TRBV7-9,14,TRBJ1-2,CASSLSEWNYGYTF,TGTGCCAGCAGCTTATCCGAGTGGAACTATGGCTACACCTTC
.,few,TRBV20-1,14,TRBJ1-4,CSAGTPSTGEKLFF,TGCAGTGCCGGGACCCCAAGTACGGGTGAAAAACTGTTTTTT
TRBD1,.,TRBV5-1,15,TRBJ1-6,CASSPDRGRNSPLHF,TGCGCCAGCAGCCCGGACAGGGGGCGTAATTCACCCCTCCACTTT